Presented here are 30 T cell receptor beta chains from one specimen sequenced in a study of cytomegalovirus exposure and HLA in healthy donors. With 60 Vbeta and 13 Jbeta primers, the PCR was carried out. Assay: immunoSEQ multiplex PCR; the TCRdb copy retains only in-frame clones and omits some. The sample has more than 80,000 clones, more than 70% seen once; the top ten hold approximately 2.4%. Sequencing was performed on PBMCs. The receptors were gathered from a man in his forties in good health and CMV-seronegative.

This sequence joins TRBV7-9 and TRBJ2-5; 8 nucleotides match TRBD2. V lost 4 bases, J lost 4 bases, and 8 bases stayed unmatched. Germline loops: CDR1 SEHNR, CDR2 FQNEAQ (reference sequence). The CDR3 loop spans 15 amino acids. CDR3 residues: CASSSPRGGTETQYF. The CDR3, as DNA: TGTGCCAGCAGCTCACCCCGGGGGGGGACAGAGACCCAGTACTTC.

This clone has just one count. V and J are TRBV7-9 and TRBJ1-4; 7 nucleotides align to TRBD1. This CDR3 spans 14 amino acids. Per the germline V gene, CDR1 is SEHNR and CDR2 is FQNEAQ (reference sequence). Trimming took 5 bases from V and 5 from J; bases not matched to a gene: 5. CDR3 sequence (DNA): TGTGCCAGCAGCGGTACAGGGGTGAATGAAAAACTGTTTTTT. Protein sequence: CASSGTGVNEKLFF.

The chain recombines TRBV5-4 with TRBJ1-6; D is unresolved. Germline CDR1 and CDR2: SGHNT and YYREEE (reference sequence). CDR3 length equals 14 residues. V lost 4 bases and J lost 14, with 19 bases in between. Here the CDR3 DNA reads TGTGCCAGCAGCCGGGAGGGCCACGTCGGCACCCTCCACTTT. As protein: CASSREGHVGTLHF.

This clone is a singleton in its sample. The CDR3 nucleotides read TGTGCCAGCAGCACCCGCGGGGGTGGGATTAACTATGGCTACACCTTC. Protein sequence: CASSTRGGGINYGYTF. V gene TRBV27 combines with J gene TRBJ1-2, with D perhaps TRBD1 (5 bases). The germline V and J ends were trimmed by 6 bases and 1 base, with 18 bases remaining between them. CDR3 length: 16 residues. CDR1 is MNHEY, CDR2 SMNVEV, per germline (reference sequence).

The gene calls are TRBV6-5 and TRBJ2-1; 8 nucleotides match TRBD1. Per the germline V gene, CDR1 is MNHEY and CDR2 is SVGAGI. Unmatched junction bases numbered 8, after V lost 0 bases and J lost 7 bases. The length of the CDR3 is 16 residues. The CDR3 loop reads CASSYSLDRVRNEQFF. As DNA, the CDR3 is TGTGCCAGCAGTTACTCGTTGGACAGGGTAAGGAATGAGCAGTTCTTC.

This sequence joins TRBV29-1 and TRBJ2-7, with 10 positions matching TRBD2. This CDR3 is built from 12 residues. The junction had 1 base not matched to a gene; V was cut back by 5 bases and J by 3 bases. The germline CDR1 and CDR2 sequences are SQVTM and ANQGSEA. The CDR3: CSVPSGGYEQYF. The CDR3 DNA sequence: TGCAGCGTTCCTAGCGGGGGCTACGAGCAGTACTTC.

V usage is TRBV5-3 and J usage is TRBJ2-1; D unclear. TRBV5-3 is an ORF, and what it does is uncertain. Trimming took off 2 bases at V and 7 bases at J, with 4 bases between the two ends. CDR3 length equals 11 residues. As DNA, the CDR3 is TGTGCCAGAAGCTTATTAAATGAGCAGTTCTTC. It yields the protein CARSLLNEQFF.

The chain links TRBV21-1 to TRBJ1-1; no DNA check was done on the table's D call, TRBD1. TRBV21-1 is designated a pseudogene. The CDR3 is 14 amino acids. The chain's CDR3 is CASSKVVAGTEAFF. CDR3 coding DNA: TGTGCCAGCAGCAAAGTTGTGGCAGGCACTGAAGCTTTCTTT.

On this clone itself: A junction end diverges from the germline sequence, so it may reflect a read error. The chain joins TRBV7-9 to TRBJ1-3; D not resolved. Germline V gene data show CDR1 as SEHNR and CDR2 as FQNEAQ (reference sequence). The CDR3 extends over 16 amino acids. The CDR3 reads CSSSPAGRTAGNTIYF. The CDR3 coding sequence is TGTTCCAGCAGCCCTGCGGGCAGGACTGCTGGAAACACCATATATTTT.

In nucleotides, the CDR3 is TGTGCCAGTAAGTTGGACAGGGACAATCATCAGCCCCAGCATTTT. It codes for CASKLDRDNHQPQHF. The rearrangement joins TRBV19 to TRBJ1-5, with 8 positions matching TRBD1. This CDR3 has 15 amino acids. Trimming cost V 7 bases and J 5 bases; bases outside gene matches: 10. The germline V gene has CDR1 LNHDA and CDR2 SQIVND (reference sequence).

In this sample, this clone turned up a few times. The gene calls are TRBV7-6 and TRBJ1-3, with a weak D call TRBD1 (5 bases). The CDR3 is 17 residues long. Deletions cut 2 bases from V and 0 bases from J, with 14 bases between. Germline CDR1 SGHVS, CDR2 FNYEAQ. CDR3 nucleotides: TGTGCCAGCAGCTTAAGTGGGGCGTACCTCTCTGGAAACACCATATATTTT. It encodes CASSLSGAYLSGNTIYF.

The V call is TRBV1, the J call TRBJ2-7; the tabulated D call, TRBD1, remains unverified against the DNA. TRBV1 represents a pseudogene. The CDR3 has 14 residues. The chain's CDR3 is CTSSHCEGVGEQYF. In DNA, the CDR3 is TGCACCAGCAGCCATTGCGAGGGGGTCGGCGAGCAGTACTTC.

This clone turned up a few times. The chain is built from TRBV14 and TRBJ2-2; possibly TRBD2 for D (5 bases). The V and J ends lost 1 base and 7 bases respectively, with 10 bases between them. The CDR3 sequence is 14 residues long. Germline V CDR1 and CDR2: SGHDN, FVKESK. The CDR3 loop is CASSQAGAVGELFF. The CDR3 nucleotides read TGTGCCAGCAGCCAAGCTGGAGCGGTCGGGGAGCTGTTTTTT.

The CDR3 nucleotides read TGTGCCAGCAGCAGTACGACAGGGGCCCCATATGGCTACACCTTC. Translation gives CASSSTTGAPYGYTF. The chain carries TRBV5-6 and TRBJ1-2, with 8 bases lining up with TRBD1. V was clipped by 4 bases and J by 5 bases; unmatched bases: 10. Germline V gene lookup returns CDR1 SGHDT and CDR2 YYEEEE. The CDR3 contains 15 residues.

As regards this clone: Other DNA sequences in the same sample also yield this CDR3. The chain has TRBV7-9 and TRBJ1-2; 9 bases are a match to TRBD1. This CDR3 contains 13 residues. The V segment lost 5 bases and the J segment 4 bases; nucleotides outside the gene matches: 2. Germline V lookup: CDR1 SEHNR, CDR2 FQNEAQ (reference sequence). CDR3 sequence reads: CASSLGQGYGYTF. CDR3 nucleotide sequence: TGTGCCAGCAGCCTGGGACAGGGCTATGGCTACACCTTC.

The sample holds a few counts of this clone. The rearrangement uses TRBV19 and TRBJ2-2; D not certain. CDR1 is LNHDA, CDR2 SQIVND, per germline (reference sequence). V lost 9 bases to trimming and J lost 5 bases, with 13 bases between them. The CDR3 has 13 amino acids. CDR3 sequence: CASVAFSTGELFF. In DNA form, the CDR3 reads TGTGCCAGCGTGGCCTTCTCGACCGGGGAGCTGTTTTTT.

The V gene is TRBV14, the J gene TRBJ1-1; D unresolved. Germline V gene lookup returns CDR1 SGHDN and CDR2 FVKESK. The CDR3 runs to 13 residues. V shed 1 base and J shed 1 base, with 4 bases lying between them. In DNA form, the CDR3 reads TGTGCCAGCAGCCAAGGCAGGAACACTGAAGCTTTCTTT. Translated: CASSQGRNTEAFF.

The chain joins TRBV20-1 to TRBJ1-3; D is perhaps TRBD1 (5 bases). The CDR3 runs 11 residues. From germline, CDR1 is DFQATT and CDR2 SNEGSKA (reference sequence). The ends were cut back, 7 bases at V and 2 bases at J, with 6 bases in the middle. DNA of the CDR3: TGCAGTGTACAGGCTGGAAACACCATATATTTT. Its translation is CSVQAGNTIYF.

The genes are TRBV18 and TRBJ1-5; D is undetermined. The CDR3 length is 14 residues. V lost 2 bases and J 8 bases, leaving 13 bases between the germline ends. Germline CDR1 reads KGHSH; CDR2 reads LQKENI. This chain's CDR3 is CASSPSISGEPQHF. The CDR3 DNA follows: TGTGCCAGCTCACCAAGCATAAGCGGGGAGCCCCAGCATTTT.

The genes are TRBV2 and TRBJ1-2; TRBD1 matches at 9 bases. The germline gives CDR1 SNHLY, CDR2 FYNNEI. The ends lost 6 bases at V and 7 bases at J; junction bases unmatched: 9. This CDR3 comprises 14 residues. CDR3 protein: CASRGGTGKSGYTF. The CDR3 DNA sequence: TGTGCCAGCAGGGGGGGGACAGGGAAGAGTGGCTACACCTTC. Complete variable domain (other parts from reference TRBV2 and TRBJ1-2): EPEVTQTPSHQVTQMGQEVILRCVPISNHLYFYWYRQILGQKVEFLVSFYNNEISEKSEIFDDQFSVERPDGSNFTLKIRSTKLEDSAMYFCASRGGTGKSGYTFGSGTRLTVV.

This clone has just one count. J is TRBJ2-3 and V is TRBV19; D is perhaps TRBD1 (5 bases). This CDR3 region has 16 residues. Germline CDR1 is LNHDA and CDR2 is SQIVND (reference sequence). Deletions cut 4 bases from V and 0 bases from J, with 14 bases between. DNA of the CDR3: TGTGCCAGTAGTACTCCTCGGACATCTAGCACAGATACGCAGTATTTT. This sequence encodes CASSTPRTSSTDTQYF.

The chain combines TRBV2 with TRBJ1-2; maybe TRBD1 (5 bases). Germline V gene lookup returns CDR1 SNHLY and CDR2 FYNNEI. The CDR3 extends over 16 amino acids. V lost 0 bases and J 8 bases, leaving 19 bases between the germline ends. CDR3: CASSEATHRFGDGYTF. CDR3 nucleotides: TGTGCCAGCAGTGAAGCCACTCACAGGTTCGGCGACGGCTACACCTTC.

The chain joins TRBV7-6 to TRBJ2-7, with TRBD2 identical over 11 bases. Germline V CDR1 and CDR2: SGHVS, FNYEAQ. Trimming cost V 5 bases and J 5 bases; bases outside gene matches: 5. This CDR3 contains 14 residues. CDR3 bases: TGTGCCAGCAGCCGTAGCGGGGGGGCCGACGAGCAGTACTTC. Translation gives CASSRSGGADEQYF.

V and J are TRBV5-1 and TRBJ2-7; D call uncertain. V lost 5 bases and J lost 3, with 15 bases in between. The CDR3 contains 14 residues. The V gene's germline CDR1 is SGHRS and CDR2 YFSETQ. CDR3 coding DNA: TGCGCCAGCAGTAGCTCTACTCTTGTCTACGAGCAGTACTTC. Its translation: CASSSSTLVYEQYF.

The chain is built from TRBV9 and TRBJ2-1; D might be TRBD1 (6 bases). There are 15 residues in the CDR3. In germline, CDR1 is SGDLS, CDR2 YYNGEE. V lost 0 bases to trimming and J lost 7 bases, with 14 bases between them. CDR3 amino acids: CASSVAWGPRNEQFF. DNA of the CDR3: TGTGCCAGCAGCGTAGCGTGGGGGCCGAGGAATGAGCAGTTCTTC.

The chain links TRBV5-6 to TRBJ1-2, with a tentative D call TRBD1 (5 bases). The CDR3 loop spans 16 amino acids. CDR1 SGHDT and CDR2 YYEEEE come from the germline V gene. Trimming left V 1 base short and J 4 bases short, with 17 bases between. CDR3: CASSLRQGVIGYGYTF. CDR3 in DNA: TGTGCCAGCAGCTTGAGGCAGGGCGTCATTGGCTATGGCTACACCTTC.

The chain has TRBV7-9 and TRBJ1-1, with 8 nucleotides matching TRBD1. The V and J ends lost 5 bases and 6 bases, in that order; junction bases with no gene match: 5. The CDR3 contains 13 residues. In germline, CDR1 is SEHNR, CDR2 FQNEAQ (reference sequence). CDR3 nucleotide sequence: TGTGCCAGCAGCCCAGGGGGCGCCCCTGAAGCTTTCTTT. Protein product: CASSPGGAPEAFF.

The table lists this clone with a count of one. The chain uses TRBV14 and TRBJ2-5, with 8 bases lining up with TRBD1. Germline V gene data show CDR1 as SGHDN and CDR2 as FVKESK. This CDR3 comprises 16 residues. J lost 5 bases, V lost 3 bases, and 11 bases had no gene match. The CDR3 DNA follows: TGTGCCAGCAGCCAGATGCGACAGGGGCGGATGGAGACCCAGTACTTC. Amino acids: CASSQMRQGRMETQYF.

The CDR3 DNA is TGTGCCAGTAGTATAGATGGGGGGACGCGAGAGCAGTACTTC. Its protein product is CASSIDGGTREQYF. The rearrangement uses TRBV19 and TRBJ2-7; tentative D call: TRBD2 (6 bases). The V and J ends lost 0 bases and 7 bases respectively, with 13 bases between them. This CDR3 spans 14 amino acids. The germline gives CDR1 LNHDA, CDR2 SQIVND (reference sequence).

The genes are TRBV6-1 and TRBJ1-2; tentative D call: TRBD1 (5 bases). V shed 3 bases and J shed 3 bases, with 14 bases lying between them. In germline, CDR1 is MNHNS, CDR2 SASEGT. This CDR3 contains 15 residues. This chain's CDR3 is CASSEGYRRDYGYTF. The CDR3 DNA sequence: TGTGCCAGCAGTGAGGGTTACAGGCGAGACTATGGCTACACCTTC.